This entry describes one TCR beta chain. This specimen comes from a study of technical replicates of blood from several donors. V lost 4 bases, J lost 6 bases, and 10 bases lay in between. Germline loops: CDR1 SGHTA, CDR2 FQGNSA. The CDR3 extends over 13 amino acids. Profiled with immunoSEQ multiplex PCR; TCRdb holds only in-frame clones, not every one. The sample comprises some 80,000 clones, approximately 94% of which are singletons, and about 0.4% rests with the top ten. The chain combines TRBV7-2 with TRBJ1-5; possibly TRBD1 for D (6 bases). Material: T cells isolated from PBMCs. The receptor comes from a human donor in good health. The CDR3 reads CASSSGGGQPQHF. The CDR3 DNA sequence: TGTGCCAGCAGCTCGGGAGGGGGTCAGCCCCAGCATTTT.